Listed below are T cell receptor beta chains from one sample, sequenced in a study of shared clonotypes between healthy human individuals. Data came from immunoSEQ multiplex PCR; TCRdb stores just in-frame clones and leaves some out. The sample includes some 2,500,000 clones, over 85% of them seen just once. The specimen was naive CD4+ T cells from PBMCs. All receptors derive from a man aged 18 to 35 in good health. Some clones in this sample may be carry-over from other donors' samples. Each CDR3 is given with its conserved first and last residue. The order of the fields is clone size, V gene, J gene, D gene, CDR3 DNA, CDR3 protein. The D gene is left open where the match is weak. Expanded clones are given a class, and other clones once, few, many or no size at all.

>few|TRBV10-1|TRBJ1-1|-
TGCGCCAGCAACTTAAGCGCTAACACTGAAGCTTTCTTT
CASNLSANTEAFF
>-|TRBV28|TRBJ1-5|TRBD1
TGTGCCAGCCACAAAAAGGGACAGGGCCACTATCAGCCCCAGCATTTT
CASHKKGQGHYQPQHF
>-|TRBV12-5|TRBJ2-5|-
TGTGCTAGGCTCCCCAGTCAGGCCCAGTACTTC
CARLPSQAQYF
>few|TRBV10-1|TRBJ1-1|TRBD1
TGCGCCAGCAGACAGGGGGCAGACACTGAAGCTTTCTTT
CASRQGADTEAFF
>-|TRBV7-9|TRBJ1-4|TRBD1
TGTGCCAGCAGCCCCAACAGGGGGATCCTTGAAAAACTGTTTTTT
CASSPNRGILEKLFF
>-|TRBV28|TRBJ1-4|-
TGTGCCAGCAGTTTGAGGTCCAGAGGGCAACTGTTTTTT
CASSLRSRGQLFF
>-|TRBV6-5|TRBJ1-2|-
TGTGCCAGCAGTTACTCGGGACGGAACTATGGCTACACCTTC
CASSYSGRNYGYTF
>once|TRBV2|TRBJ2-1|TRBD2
TGTGCCAGCGGGCTCGGGCTAGCGGGAGTTGGAGAGCAGTTCTTC
CASGLGLAGVGEQFF
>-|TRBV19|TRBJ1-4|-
TGTGCCAGTAGTATCAGGTCGACTAATGAAAAACTGTTTTTT
CASSIRSTNEKLFF
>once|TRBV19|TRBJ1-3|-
TGTGCCAGTCACCGGGGGCCGGGAAACACCATATATTTT
CASHRGPGNTIYF
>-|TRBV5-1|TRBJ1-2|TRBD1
TGCGCCAGCAGCCTCTGGACAGGGGGAGACTATGGCTACACCTTC
CASSLWTGGDYGYTF